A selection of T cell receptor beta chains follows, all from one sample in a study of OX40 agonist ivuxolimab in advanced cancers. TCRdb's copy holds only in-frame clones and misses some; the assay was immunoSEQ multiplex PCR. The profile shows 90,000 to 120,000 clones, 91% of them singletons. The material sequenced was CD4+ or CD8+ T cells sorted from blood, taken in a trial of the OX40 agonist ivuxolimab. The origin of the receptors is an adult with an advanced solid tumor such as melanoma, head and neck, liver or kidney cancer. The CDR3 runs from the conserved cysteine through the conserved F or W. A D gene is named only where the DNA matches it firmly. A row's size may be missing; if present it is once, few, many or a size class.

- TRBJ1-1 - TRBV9 CASSVPITGGDEAFF TGTGCCAGCAGCGTACCCATAACTGGCGGCGATGAAGCTTTCTTT
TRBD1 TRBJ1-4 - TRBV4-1 CASTMTGVNEKLFF TGCGCCAGCACGATGACAGGGGTGAATGAAAAACTGTTTTTT
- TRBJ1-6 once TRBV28 CASSVPRTVHSPLHF TGTGCCAGCAGTGTACCCCGGACAGTACACTCACCCCTCCACTTT
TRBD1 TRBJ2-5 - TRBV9 CASSERPQGMRETQYF TGTGCCAGCAGCGAGCGGCCACAGGGGATGCGGGAGACCCAGTACTTC
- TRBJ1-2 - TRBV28 CASSTPKNYGYTF TGTGCCAGCAGTACCCCTAAAAACTATGGCTACACCTTC
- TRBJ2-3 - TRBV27 CASRSFGQTTDTQYF TGTGCCAGCAGGTCCTTTGGACAGACCACAGATACGCAGTATTTT
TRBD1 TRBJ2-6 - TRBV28 CATNDRAGANVLTF TGTGCCACCAATGACAGGGCTGGGGCCAACGTCCTGACTTTC
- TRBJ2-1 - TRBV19 CASSIRPELYNEQFF TGTGCCAGTAGTATACGCCCAGAGCTCTACAATGAGCAGTTCTTC
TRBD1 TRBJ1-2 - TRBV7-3 CASSYGPSRGQLNYGYTF TGTGCCAGCAGCTATGGCCCCTCGAGGGGACAGCTGAACTATGGCTACACCTTC
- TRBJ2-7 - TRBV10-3 CAITDSSYEQYF TGTGCCATCACCGATTCCTCCTACGAGCAGTACTTC
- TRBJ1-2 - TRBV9 CASSPGARDYGYTF TGTGCCAGCAGCCCGGGGGCGCGAGACTATGGCTACACCTTC
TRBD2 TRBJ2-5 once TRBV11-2 CASSYFSGRSGETQYF TGTGCCAGCAGCTATTTTAGCGGGAGGTCCGGAGAGACCCAGTACTTC
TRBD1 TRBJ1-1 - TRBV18 CASSQQGAPEAFF TGTGCCAGCTCACAGCAGGGGGCCCCCGAAGCTTTCTTT
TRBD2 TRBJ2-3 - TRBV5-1 CASSAAAGETRDTQYF TGCGCCAGCAGTGCAGCAGCGGGAGAAACGAGAGATACGCAGTATTTT
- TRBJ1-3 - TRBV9 CASSTRSPDTGNTIYF TGTGCCAGCAGCACTCGTTCTCCAGACACTGGAAACACCATATATTTT
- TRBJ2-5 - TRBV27 CASSLGQETQYF TGTGCCAGCAGTTTGGGCCAAGAGACCCAGTACTTC
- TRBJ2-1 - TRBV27 CASSSPGAPSQLKQFF TGTGCCAGCAGTTCCCCAGGGGCGCCTTCCCAATTAAAGCAGTTCTTC